The rows below give T cell receptor beta chains drawn from one sample of a study of spatial heterogeneity in lung cancer. TCRdb itself ran the 5' RACE reads through MiXCR, one entry per CDR3 protein. This table has tens of thousands of distinct CDR3 sequences, 15% to 20% appearing once. Here the sequenced sample was PBMCs, taken at surgery. The receptor source for this set is a male donor with early-stage non-small cell lung cancer. The CDR3 runs from the conserved cysteine through the conserved F or W. The D gene is left open where the match is weak. Clone size appears in some rows only: once, few, many, or a class for an expanded clone.

J gene: TRBJ2-5; V gene: TRBV6-6; D gene: -; clone size: -; CDR3 DNA: TGTGCCAGCAGTTACTTGGGACAAGAAGAGACCCAGTACTTC; CDR3 protein: CASSYLGQEETQYF
J gene: TRBJ2-7; V gene: TRBV29-1; D gene: -; clone size: once; CDR3 DNA: TGCAGCGTTGAAGTACGGGCAGCAACCTACGAGCAGTACTTC; CDR3 protein: CSVEVRAATYEQYF
J gene: TRBJ2-7; V gene: TRBV28; D gene: TRBD1; clone size: -; CDR3 DNA: TGTGCCAGCAGTTCAGGGGGTGAGAAGCAGTACTTC; CDR3 protein: CASSSGGEKQYF
J gene: TRBJ2-5; V gene: TRBV7-2; D gene: TRBD2; clone size: -; CDR3 DNA: TGTGCCAGCAGCTTAGATCTAGCGGCGTACTTC; CDR3 protein: CASSLDLAAYF
J gene: TRBJ2-2; V gene: TRBV2; D gene: TRBD2; clone size: -; CDR3 DNA: TGTGCCAGCAGCCCACGATCGGGGGGACTTGGGGAGCTGTTTTTT; CDR3 protein: CASSPRSGGLGELFF
J gene: TRBJ1-2; V gene: TRBV12-5; D gene: -; clone size: -; CDR3 DNA: TGTGCTAGTGAATTTACGAATGGCTACACCTTC; CDR3 protein: CASEFTNGYTF
J gene: TRBJ1-1; V gene: TRBV6-2/TRBV6-3; D gene: -; clone size: -; CDR3 DNA: TGTGCCAGCAGCCCCGGACAGACAGTGAACACTGAAGCTTTCTTT; CDR3 protein: CASSPGQTVNTEAFF
J gene: TRBJ2-3; V gene: TRBV19; D gene: TRBD1; clone size: few; CDR3 DNA: TGTGCCAGTAGTGTGGACAGGGGGTTAAGCACAGATACGCAGTATTTT; CDR3 protein: CASSVDRGLSTDTQYF
J gene: TRBJ1-1; V gene: TRBV5-1; D gene: TRBD1; clone size: -; CDR3 DNA: TGCGCCAGCGGAGAACAGGGGACCAACACTGAAGCTTTCTTT; CDR3 protein: CASGEQGTNTEAFF
J gene: TRBJ1-4; V gene: TRBV7-9; D gene: TRBD1; clone size: -; CDR3 DNA: TGTGCCAGCAGCTTAGCTGGAGTCAGGGGGAGCGGTGAAAAACTGTTTTTT; CDR3 protein: CASSLAGVRGSGEKLFF
J gene: TRBJ1-1; V gene: TRBV28; D gene: -; clone size: few; CDR3 DNA: TGTGCCAGCAGCCCGGGAGCCCGGGACACTGAAGCTTTCTTT; CDR3 protein: CASSPGARDTEAFF
J gene: TRBJ2-1; V gene: TRBV11-1; D gene: -; clone size: -; CDR3 DNA: TGTGCCAGCAGCTTACGGGACAATCCCTACAATGAGCAGTTCTTC; CDR3 protein: CASSLRDNPYNEQFF
J gene: TRBJ2-3; V gene: TRBV5-1; D gene: TRBD2; clone size: -; CDR3 DNA: TGCGCCAGCAGCTTCGGTGGACTAGTATTAGAGGACACAGATACGCAGTATTTT; CDR3 protein: CASSFGGLVLEDTDTQYF
J gene: TRBJ2-2; V gene: TRBV7-2; D gene: TRBD2; clone size: -; CDR3 DNA: TGTGCCAGCAGCAAACTAGCGGGAAGGGACACCGGGGAGCTGTTTTTT; CDR3 protein: CASSKLAGRDTGELFF
J gene: TRBJ2-1; V gene: TRBV6-1; D gene: -; clone size: -; CDR3 DNA: TGTGCCAGCAGTGAGGTACCGGGACAAGGGGTCGTCCCCTCCTACAATGAGCAGTTCTTC; CDR3 protein: CASSEVPGQGVVPSYNEQFF
J gene: TRBJ2-1; V gene: TRBV12-3/TRBV12-4; D gene: -; clone size: -; CDR3 DNA: TGTGCCAGCAGTTTAACCCCTTGGCCCGGATACTACTCCTACAATGAGCAGTTCTTC; CDR3 protein: CASSLTPWPGYYSYNEQFF
J gene: TRBJ2-7; V gene: TRBV12-3/TRBV12-4; D gene: TRBD1; clone size: -; CDR3 DNA: TGTGCCAGCACCCGGACAGGATCTTCCTACGAGCAGTACTTC; CDR3 protein: CASTRTGSSYEQYF
J gene: TRBJ2-5; V gene: TRBV27; D gene: -; clone size: once; CDR3 DNA: TGTGCCAGCAGTCCACATCCGACGCAAGAGACCCAGTACTTC; CDR3 protein: CASSPHPTQETQYF
J gene: TRBJ2-7; V gene: TRBV20-1; D gene: TRBD1; clone size: -; CDR3 DNA: TGCAGTGCTAACCGACAGGGGACCGAGCAGTACTTC; CDR3 protein: CSANRQGTEQYF
J gene: TRBJ2-7; V gene: TRBV6-6; D gene: -; clone size: -; CDR3 DNA: TGTGCCAGCAGTTACACGGAGCTCTCCTACGAGCAGTACTTC; CDR3 protein: CASSYTELSYEQYF
J gene: TRBJ2-3; V gene: TRBV25-1; D gene: TRBD2; clone size: -; CDR3 DNA: TGTGCCAGCAGGCCGGGACTAGCGGACACAGATACGCAGTATTTT; CDR3 protein: CASRPGLADTDTQYF
J gene: TRBJ1-2; V gene: TRBV24-1; D gene: TRBD1; clone size: -; CDR3 DNA: TGTGCCACCAGTGCCGCGACAGGGATTAACTATGGCTACACCTTC; CDR3 protein: CATSAATGINYGYTF
J gene: TRBJ2-1; V gene: TRBV11-3; D gene: -; clone size: -; CDR3 DNA: TGTGCCAGCAGCTTAGATAGGTCGCTTGAGCAGTTCTTC; CDR3 protein: CASSLDRSLEQFF
J gene: TRBJ2-5; V gene: TRBV28; D gene: TRBD2; clone size: -; CDR3 DNA: TGTGCCACCCGGGGGGGGGAGACCCAGTACTTC; CDR3 protein: CATRGGETQYF
J gene: TRBJ2-1; V gene: TRBV7-9; D gene: TRBD2; clone size: many; CDR3 DNA: TGTGCCAGCAGCAGGACTAGCGGGAGTCCTCATGAGCAGTTCTTC; CDR3 protein: CASSRTSGSPHEQFF
J gene: TRBJ2-5; V gene: TRBV5-1; D gene: -; clone size: many; CDR3 DNA: TGCGCCAGCAGCTTGGAGGGGCAAGAGACCCAGTACTTC; CDR3 protein: CASSLEGQETQYF
J gene: TRBJ1-2; V gene: TRBV7-9; D gene: -; clone size: -; CDR3 DNA: TGTGCCTCTGAGGCGAGGGCGTGGGGCTACACCTTC; CDR3 protein: CASEARAWGYTF
J gene: TRBJ2-1; V gene: TRBV29-1; D gene: -; clone size: -; CDR3 DNA: TGCAGCGTTGACGATCCCAACGGGCAGTTCTTC; CDR3 protein: CSVDDPNGQFF
J gene: TRBJ2-3; V gene: TRBV6-7; D gene: -; clone size: -; CDR3 DNA: TGTGCCAGCAGTTACGGGGAGCGCACAGATACGCAGTATTTT; CDR3 protein: CASSYGERTDTQYF
J gene: TRBJ1-4; V gene: TRBV30; D gene: -; clone size: few; CDR3 DNA: TGTGCCTGGAGTTTAGGGCGAGGGGAAAAACTGTTTTTT; CDR3 protein: CAWSLGRGEKLFF
J gene: TRBJ2-2; V gene: TRBV7-9; D gene: -; clone size: -; CDR3 DNA: TGTGCCAGCAGCCCCGCGGGCCGCGCCGGGGAGCTGTTTTTT; CDR3 protein: CASSPAGRAGELFF
J gene: TRBJ1-2; V gene: TRBV12-3/TRBV12-4; D gene: -; clone size: -; CDR3 DNA: TGTGCCAGCAGAGAGGACCAGGGCTACACCTTC; CDR3 protein: CASREDQGYTF
J gene: TRBJ2-1; V gene: TRBV6-4; D gene: -; clone size: -; CDR3 DNA: TGTGCCAGCAGTATCCAGGTACAGGACAATGAGCAGTTCTTC; CDR3 protein: CASSIQVQDNEQFF
J gene: TRBJ1-4; V gene: TRBV7-2; D gene: TRBD1; clone size: few; CDR3 DNA: TGTGCCAGCAGGCCGACAGGGGCAACTAATGAAAAACTGTTTTTT; CDR3 protein: CASRPTGATNEKLFF
J gene: TRBJ2-1; V gene: TRBV6-5; D gene: TRBD1; clone size: -; CDR3 DNA: TGTGCCAGCAGTCCCCAGGGGGTTTCCTACAATGAGCAGTTCTTC; CDR3 protein: CASSPQGVSYNEQFF
J gene: TRBJ2-7; V gene: TRBV20-1; D gene: TRBD2; clone size: -; CDR3 DNA: TGCAGTGCTAAGCCACTAGCGATCTCCTACGAGCAGTACTTC; CDR3 protein: CSAKPLAISYEQYF
J gene: TRBJ1-1; V gene: TRBV18; D gene: -; clone size: -; CDR3 DNA: TGTGCCAGCTCACCCCAGGCGGATTTCACTGAAGCTTTCTTT; CDR3 protein: CASSPQADFTEAFF
J gene: TRBJ2-7; V gene: TRBV10-3; D gene: TRBD1; clone size: -; CDR3 DNA: TGTGCCATCAGTGGGGGGACAGCCTCCTCCTACGAGCAGTACTTC; CDR3 protein: CAISGGTASSYEQYF
J gene: TRBJ2-7; V gene: TRBV4-1; D gene: -; clone size: -; CDR3 DNA: TGCGCCAGCAGCCAAGATGGGGCTCAAACCCACGAGCAGTACTTC; CDR3 protein: CASSQDGAQTHEQYF
J gene: TRBJ1-2; V gene: TRBV10-3; D gene: -; clone size: few; CDR3 DNA: TGTGCCATCAGTGAGGATGGGGTACGCTATGGCTACACCTTC; CDR3 protein: CAISEDGVRYGYTF
J gene: TRBJ1-1; V gene: TRBV11-2; D gene: TRBD1; clone size: few; CDR3 DNA: TGTGCCAGCAGCTCACCGACAGGGTTGTTTGGGGCTTTCTTT; CDR3 protein: CASSSPTGLFGAFF
J gene: TRBJ2-2; V gene: TRBV19; D gene: TRBD1; clone size: few; CDR3 DNA: TGTGCCAGTAGCGGACAGGGCTTAGGCGGGGAGCTGTTTTTT; CDR3 protein: CASSGQGLGGELFF
J gene: TRBJ2-7; V gene: TRBV19; D gene: -; clone size: many; CDR3 DNA: TGTGCCAGTAGTGGGCAGACCTGGGAGCAGTACTTC; CDR3 protein: CASSGQTWEQYF
J gene: TRBJ1-2; V gene: TRBV10-3; D gene: TRBD1; clone size: few; CDR3 DNA: TGTGCCATCAGTGAGCAGGGACAGATTAACTATGGCTACACCTTC; CDR3 protein: CAISEQGQINYGYTF
J gene: TRBJ2-5; V gene: TRBV10-3; D gene: -; clone size: few; CDR3 DNA: TGTGCCATCAGTGATGGGGTGCAAGAGACCCAGTACTTC; CDR3 protein: CAISDGVQETQYF
J gene: TRBJ1-2; V gene: TRBV12-3/TRBV12-4; D gene: TRBD1; clone size: -; CDR3 DNA: TGTGCCAGCACTTTGACAGGGGCCAACTATGGCTACACCTTC; CDR3 protein: CASTLTGANYGYTF
J gene: TRBJ1-1; V gene: TRBV19; D gene: -; clone size: few; CDR3 DNA: TGTGCCAGTACTACCTACAGGGATAACACTGAAGCTTTCTTT; CDR3 protein: CASTTYRDNTEAFF
J gene: TRBJ2-7; V gene: TRBV10-2; D gene: -; clone size: -; CDR3 DNA: TGCGCCAGCAGTGAGCCGGACCGGTACGAGCAGTACTTC; CDR3 protein: CASSEPDRYEQYF
J gene: TRBJ2-2; V gene: TRBV6-5; D gene: TRBD1; clone size: -; CDR3 DNA: TGTGCCAGCAGTCCCGGACAGGATACCGGGGAGCTGTTTTTT; CDR3 protein: CASSPGQDTGELFF
J gene: TRBJ2-7; V gene: TRBV7-9; D gene: -; clone size: few; CDR3 DNA: TGTGCCAGCAGCTTTTGGGGGGACGGCTACGAGCAGTACTTC; CDR3 protein: CASSFWGDGYEQYF
J gene: TRBJ2-3; V gene: TRBV7-6; D gene: TRBD2; clone size: -; CDR3 DNA: TGTGCCAGCAGCTTAGAGACGAGGACTAGCGGAGGCAGGCAGTATTTT; CDR3 protein: CASSLETRTSGGRQYF
J gene: TRBJ2-1; V gene: TRBV10-3; D gene: -; clone size: -; CDR3 DNA: TGTGTCATGTCTCCCCGGGCCGACAATGAGCAGTTCTTC; CDR3 protein: CVMSPRADNEQFF
J gene: TRBJ1-5; V gene: TRBV27; D gene: TRBD1; clone size: -; CDR3 DNA: TGTGCCAGCAGTTTATCCCGGGACAGGAGTCAGCCCCAGCATTTT; CDR3 protein: CASSLSRDRSQPQHF
J gene: TRBJ2-1; V gene: TRBV11-2; D gene: -; clone size: -; CDR3 DNA: TGTGCCAGCAGCCTACTTTTTGTCAATGAGCAGTTCTTC; CDR3 protein: CASSLLFVNEQFF